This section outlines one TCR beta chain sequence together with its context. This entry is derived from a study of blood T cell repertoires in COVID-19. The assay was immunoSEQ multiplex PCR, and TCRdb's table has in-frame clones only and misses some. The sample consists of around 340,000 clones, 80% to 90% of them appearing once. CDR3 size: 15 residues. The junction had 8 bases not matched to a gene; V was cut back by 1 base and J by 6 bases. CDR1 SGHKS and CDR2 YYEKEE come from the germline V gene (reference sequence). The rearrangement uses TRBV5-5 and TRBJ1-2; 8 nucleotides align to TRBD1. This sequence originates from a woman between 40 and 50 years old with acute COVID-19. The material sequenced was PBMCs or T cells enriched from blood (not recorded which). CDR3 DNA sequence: TGTGCCAGCAGCTTGTTAGATCCAGGGGGCCATGGCTACACCTTC. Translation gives CASSLLDPGGHGYTF.